This T cell receptor beta chain was observed in a study of Graves' ophthalmopathy and Graves' hyperthyroidism (dated by TCRdb to the late 2010s). Concerning the study at large: Peripheral blood was collected at initial diagnosis, prior to any treatment. A discovery set of 100 patients (43 ophthalmopathy, under 65 stable hyperthyroidism) was enrolled to explore V-J signatures distinguishing ophthalmopathy from hyperthyroidism. The study used TCR beta repertoire signatures to distinguish Graves' ophthalmopathy from Graves' hyperthyroidism and to predict progression to ophthalmopathy. T-cell repertoires of thyroid tissue and blood were compared in about six hyperthyroidism patients. The independent validation cohort included approximately 19 hyperthyroidism patients plus 17 patients who later progressed from hyperthyroidism to ophthalmopathy. In total, 135 blood samples were TCR-sequenced: around 42 ophthalmopathy, over 70 hyperthyroidism and roughly 17 hyperthyroidism-to-ophthalmopathy patients. For training and testing, the approximately 97 patients in the discovery cohort were randomly divided in a 7:3 ratio. Following sample collection, hyperthyroidism patients were given methimazole at a starting dose of 30 mg daily, and ophthalmopathy patients were given high-dose intravenous methylprednisolone. Results and caveats for the whole study, not just this receptor: Ophthalmopathy was separated from stable hyperthyroidism by the 13-signature model with roughly 90% sensitivity and roughly 83% specificity in cross-validation and with 80%/75% in the test set. In validation, the model predicted ophthalmopathy progression with nearly 71% sensitivity and roughly 72% specificity; some 13 predicted patients were CT-confirmed with GO in a median of about 6.1 months. Most expanded thyroid clonotypes with a frequency above 0.001 also appeared in blood, which suggests that blood repertoires may reflect the immune response in the thyroid. No statistical method was used to set the sample size in advance, and the investigators knew which group each participant was assigned to.

The CDR3 runs 15 residues from the cysteine to the phenylalanine. The read is trimmed to its CDR3 DNA, 45 bases read in frame from base 1. The germline V gene encodes CDR1 KGHDR and CDR2 SFDVKD. V was cut back by 3 bases and J by 4 bases, leaving a gap of 14 bases between them. For repertoire sequencing, TCR beta CDR3 regions were amplified from RNA transcripts. A first-round RT-PCR used HTBI primers with the Qiagen OneStep RT-PCR kit, followed by a second-round multiplex PCR, size selection and purification. The libraries underwent paired-end sequencing with 100 bp reads on an Illumina HiSeq2000. Regarding the original processing steps: SOAPnuke was used to process the reads, throwing out any read that had adapters, had uncalled bases, had a mean Phred below 15, or lacked an exact constant-primer or identifier match. COPE v1.2.5 was used to merge the high-quality paired reads. Each unique nucleotide sequence was defined as a clonotype, and clonotypes were aligned to IMGT TRB V, D and J references with MiTCR v1.1. The analysis was limited to V-J combinations with a frequency above 0.0001, which together covered around 99% of the repertoires. For each V-J combination, a TCR clonal expansion and chaos score was defined as F50 clonal expansion divided by the chaos observed in the TCRdist matrix. Welch's t-statistics and random forest were used to reduce the features to 13 V-J combinations, which were then used as input to a naive Bayes classifier. The similarity between thyroid and blood repertoires was quantified using the Morisita-Horn index. TCRdb reanalyzed the raw reads on its own, using fastp at Q25 for trimming and MiXCR for clone calling, and kept in-frame beta chains. When rows share a CDR3 protein, they turn into one entry using the most common DNA and genes. These V and J calls derive from TCRdb rather than the authors' analysis. This sample gives 150,000 to 200,000 distinct CDR3 sequences in total; approximately 40% of them show up just once. The ten biggest clones cover less than 9.5% of the sample.

Patients with ophthalmopathy had moderately to severely active disease, with a Clinical Activity Score of 3 or more, a NOSPECS grade of 4 or more, and a disease duration of less than 3 months. Anyone with other autoimmune diseases, uncontrolled infections, pregnancy or lactation was excluded from the study. Clinical symptoms, serum thyroxine, TRAb, thyroid ultrasound and orbital computed tomography were used for diagnosis. Using Ficoll-Paque density gradient centrifugation, PBMCs were isolated from 9.5 to 10 ml of fresh peripheral blood. Total RNA was extracted using Trizol reagent, and RNA quality was checked on an Agilent 2100 Bioanalyzer. This clonotype showed up many times. Its specific antigen is unknown. No much larger clone is present one base from it, and per-base qualities are unavailable.

The source is a man aged 30 to 45 with Graves' ophthalmopathy. Donor details come from another sample of the same person, matched by shared clones. The chain couples TRBV24-1 to TRBJ1-2; no D segment can be confidently identified. Sequenced material: peripheral blood. In nucleotide form, the sequence is TGTGCCACCAGTGATACAGCAGTCAACATCTATGGCTACACCTTC. This is translated as CATSDTAVNIYGYTF.